The clone carrying this TCR beta chain was counted a few times. What it binds is unknown. This specimen comes from a study of blood T cells in healthy people across ages. Background on the study: Capture via template switching afforded approximately one barcoded beta molecule per two T cells. Study conclusions and caveats: Diversity was estimated from one million T cells, and these estimates were considered underestimates.

Using a J-beta primer mix together with a sample-barcoded 5' primer, a second PCR was run for roughly 6 to 12 cycles. MiXCR was run by TCRdb on the 5' RACE reads, yielding one entry per CDR3 protein. The top ten clones hold roughly 8% of a sample with about 1,800,000 distinct CDR3 sequences, 28% of them seen once. Healthy Caucasian individuals from Russia aged roughly 6 to 95 served as donors. CDR1 and CDR2 (germline): SGHTA, FQGTGA. The CDR3 length is 16 residues. Trimming stripped 0 bases from V and 5 bases from J, with 15 bases between. The genes are TRBV7-3 and TRBJ2-3, with a possible D match to TRBD2 (6 bases). The clonotype originates from a woman in her twenties or thirties in good health. Sequenced input: blood. CDR3 sequence: CASSLTSRLDVDTQYF. DNA for the CDR3: TGTGCCAGCAGCTTAACGTCTAGACTAGATGTAGATACGCAGTATTTT.